The 9 T cell receptor beta chains listed next were all sequenced from one sample in a study of T cell changes during pregnancy in multiple sclerosis. The protocol was immunoSEQ multiplex PCR, while the TCRdb copy is restricted to in-frame clones and leaves out a portion. Of approximately 100,000 clones listed, approximately 92% are singletons. Specimen: peripheral blood, collected in the second trimester of pregnancy. Receptor source: a female donor with multiple sclerosis, enrolled in a pregnancy study.

The rearrangement joins TRBV10-1 to TRBJ2-7; D may be TRBD2 (6 bases). The germline V and J ends were trimmed by 11 bases and 1 base, with 9 bases remaining between them. The CDR3 covers 11 residues. Germline V gene data show CDR1 as WNHNN and CDR2 as SYGVQD (reference sequence). The CDR3 sequence: CAWGRSYEQYF. CDR3 sequence (DNA): TGCGCCTGGGGGAGGTCCTACGAGCAGTACTTC.

This clone was counted once. This chain links TRBV28 with TRBJ2-7; TRBD2 is a possible D gene (6 bases). The germline gives CDR1 MDHEN, CDR2 SYDVKM. The CDR3 loop spans 13 amino acids. The ends were cut back, 8 bases at V and 0 bases at J, with 11 bases in the middle. Written as DNA, the CDR3 is TGTGCCAGCGGGGTCGGGAGCTCCTACGAGCAGTACTTC. Translating it yields CASGVGSSYEQYF. The full variable domain, with the rest looked up from reference TRBV28 and TRBJ2-7, is DVKVTQSSRYLVKRTGEKVFLECVQDMDHENMFWYRQDPGLGLRLIYFSYDVKMKEKGDIPEGYSVSREKKERFSLILESASTNQTSMYLCASGVGSSYEQYFGPGTRLTVT.

This chain connects TRBV6-1 to TRBJ2-5, with no clear D. The end of the DNA aligns better with TRBJ2-7, so the J call may be wrong. Germline values: CDR1 MNHNS, CDR2 SASEGT. The CDR3 totals 12 residues. CDR3 residues: CASKHFAYEQYF. The CDR3 DNA reads TGTGCCAGCAAGCACTTCGCCTACGAGCAGTACTTC.

Here the CDR3 DNA reads TGTGCCAGCAGTCACGAGGATGGAGATACGCAGTATTTT. This gives the protein CASSHEDGDTQYF. The gene calls are TRBV6-1 and TRBJ2-3, with unresolved D. Germline V lookup: CDR1 MNHNS, CDR2 SASEGT. V was clipped by 5 bases and J by 5 bases, with 11 bases between them. The CDR3 consists of 13 residues.

V and J are TRBV5-6 and TRBJ1-1; D unresolved. The V end lost 7 bases, the J end lost 0 bases, and 10 bases lay between the germline ends. The CDR3 is made up of 13 amino acids. Germline V gene lookup returns CDR1 SGHDT and CDR2 YYEEEE. CDR3 DNA: TGTGCCAGCCGAAGGAGATTGAACACTGAAGCTTTCTTT. This gives the protein CASRRRLNTEAFF.

The V and J genes are TRBV6-5 and TRBJ2-1; D might be TRBD2 (5 bases). The V end was cut by 6 bases, the J end by 10 bases, with 19 bases between. This CDR3 has 14 residues. The germline CDR1 and CDR2 sequences are MNHEY and SVGAGI. CDR3 protein: CASSGTGISIEQFF. CDR3 DNA: TGTGCCAGCAGCGGTACCGGGATTAGCATCGAGCAGTTCTTC.

The chain employs TRBV9 and TRBJ1-2; TRBD1 agrees at 9 bases. The V gene end was trimmed by 0 bases and the J gene end by 8 bases; junction bases not matched to a gene: 5. The CDR3 loop spans 14 amino acids. The germline gives CDR1 SGDLS, CDR2 YYNGEE. The CDR3 DNA is TGTGCCAGCAGCGTAGTACAGGGGGCGCACGGCTACACCTTC. Translating gives CASSVVQGAHGYTF.

The genes are TRBV7-9 and TRBJ2-1; 10 bases agree with TRBD2. V trimming: 4 bases; J trimming: 8 bases; junction bases outside the gene matches: 14. Germline CDR1 SEHNR, CDR2 FQNEAQ (reference sequence). This CDR3 is 17 amino acids long. CDR3 in amino acids: CASSYPPSGRLEDEQFF. The CDR3 bases are TGTGCCAGCAGCTACCCCCCTAGCGGGAGACTCGAGGATGAGCAGTTCTTC.

V gene TRBV28 combines with J gene TRBJ2-2, with 7 bases matching TRBD1. The CDR3 contains 15 residues. CDR1 and CDR2 from the germline V gene are MDHEN and SYDVKM. Trimming removed 3 bases from V and 4 bases from J; junction bases left unmatched: 5. The CDR3 spells CASSFADRATGELFF. The CDR3 DNA follows: TGTGCCAGCAGTTTCGCCGACAGGGCCACCGGGGAGCTGTTTTTT.